The 6 T cell receptor beta chains given below trace back to one sample, sequenced in a study of graft-versus-host responses after intestinal transplantation. This table comes from immunoSEQ multiplex PCR, and its TCRdb copy is limited to in-frame clones, with some not included. The sample yields approximately 10,000 clones, about 68% seen once. Graft tissue was processed to release intraepithelial and lamina propria lymphocytes. The sample here was ileum tissue, taken more than 140 days after intestinal transplantation. These receptors all come from a human patient who received an intestinal transplant, so some T cells may come from the graft donor.

CDR3 nucleotides: TGTGCCAGCAGCTTAGGGGCTTACTACGAGCAGTACTTC. Encoded protein: CASSLGAYYEQYF. This chain connects TRBV7-9 to TRBJ2-7; D call uncertain. CDR3 length equals 13 residues. V was clipped by 1 base and J by 3 bases, with 7 bases between them. Germline loops: CDR1 SEHNR, CDR2 FQNEAQ (reference sequence).

V is TRBV7-9 and J is TRBJ2-7; TRBD1 agrees at 9 bases. This CDR3 spans 12 amino acids. V lost 5 bases, J lost 7 bases, and 3 bases stayed unmatched. Germline V gene sequence: CDR1 SEHNR, CDR2 FQNEAQ (reference sequence). The DNA of the CDR3 is TGTGCCAGCAGCGACAGGGGGGGGGAGCAGTACTTC. Protein sequence: CASSDRGGEQYF. Variable domain in full (rest from reference TRBV7-9 and TRBJ2-7): DTGVSQNPRHKITKRGQNVTFRCDPISEHNRLYWYRQTLGQGPEFLTYFQNEAQLEKSRLLSDRFSAERPKGSFSTLEIQRTEQGDSAMYLCASSDRGGEQYFGPGTRLTVT.

The V gene is TRBV6-1, the J gene TRBJ2-3, with TRBD1 as a possible D gene (6 bases). Trimming removed 1 base at V and 5 bases at J, with 28 bases between. The CDR3 length is 20 residues. CDR1 and CDR2 (germline): MNHNS, SASEGT. The CDR3 DNA reads TGTGCCAGCAGTGAAGAAGCATTTAATTGGGGGCGAGAGTTTATAGATACGCAGTATTTT. Translated: CASSEEAFNWGREFIDTQYF.

The chain combines TRBV7-9 with TRBJ1-4; D perhaps matches TRBD1 (5 bases). This CDR3 is built from 15 residues. V was trimmed by 0 bases and J by 8 bases, leaving 13 bases between them. The V gene's germline CDR1 is SEHNR and CDR2 FQNEAQ (reference sequence). CDR3 bases: TGTGCCAGCAGCTTAGCGCAGGGCATGACGGAAAAACTGTTTTTT. The encoded protein is CASSLAQGMTEKLFF.

V and J are TRBV7-3 and TRBJ2-1; perhaps TRBD2 as D (6 bases). The ends were cut back, 5 bases at V and 5 bases at J, with 10 bases in the middle. The CDR3 spans 13 residues. Looked up from germline, CDR1 is SGHTA and CDR2 is FQGTGA. CDR3 nucleotide sequence: TGTGCCAGCAGCGGAGGGACCGACAATGAGCAGTTCTTC. Translation gives CASSGGTDNEQFF.

V and J are TRBV4-3 and TRBJ2-5; 10 bases agree with TRBD2. V lost 4 bases and J lost 5; bases outside the gene matches: 10. Germline V gene lookup returns CDR1 LGHNA and CDR2 YSLEER. The CDR3 is made up of 16 amino acids. Here the CDR3 reads CASSLIAGGLGETQYF. In DNA form, the CDR3 reads TGCGCCAGCAGCCTCATAGCGGGAGGCCTTGGCGAGACCCAGTACTTC.